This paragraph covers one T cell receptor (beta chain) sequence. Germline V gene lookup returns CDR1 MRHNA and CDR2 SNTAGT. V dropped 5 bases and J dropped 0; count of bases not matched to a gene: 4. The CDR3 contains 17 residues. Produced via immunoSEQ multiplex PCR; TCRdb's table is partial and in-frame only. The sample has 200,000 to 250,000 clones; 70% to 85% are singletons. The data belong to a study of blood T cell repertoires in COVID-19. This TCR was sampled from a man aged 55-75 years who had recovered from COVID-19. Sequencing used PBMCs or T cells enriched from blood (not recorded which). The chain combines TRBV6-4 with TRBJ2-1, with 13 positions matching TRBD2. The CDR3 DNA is TGTGCCAGCAGTCGGACTAGCGGGGGAAGCTCCTACAATGAGCAGTTCTTC. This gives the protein CASSRTSGGSSYNEQFF.